These 8 T cell receptor beta chains came from one sample sequenced in a study of blood T cell repertoires in COVID-19. Clones were read by immunoSEQ multiplex PCR, and TCRdb kept only the in-frame ones, dropping some. This sample has roughly 100,000 clones, with about 87% found just once. Sequencing was performed on peripheral blood. Receptors were obtained from a man in his fifties or sixties with acute or convalescent COVID-19.

The chain is built from TRBV5-1 and TRBJ2-1; 15 bases agree with TRBD2. The trim removed 5 bases at V and 13 bases at J, leaving 13 bases unmatched. CDR1 SGHRS and CDR2 YFSETQ come from the germline V gene. This CDR3 has 16 amino acids. The CDR3 sequence: CASRPGLAGGPADQFF. The CDR3 DNA follows: TGCGCCAGCAGACCCGGACTAGCGGGAGGGCCGGCTGATCAGTTCTTC. The full variable domain, in which reference TRBV5-1 and TRBJ2-1 provide the parts outside the CDR3, is KAGVTQTPRYLIKTRGQQVTLSCSPISGHRSVSWYQQTPGQGLQFLFEYFSETQRNKGNFPGRFSGRQFSNSRSEMNVSTLELGDSALYLCASRPGLAGGPADQFFGPGTRLTVL.

The rearrangement joins TRBV9 to TRBJ2-7, with D maybe TRBD1 (6 bases). V lost 4 bases and J 4 bases, leaving 18 bases between the germline ends. Germline-derived CDR1 and CDR2 are SGDLS and YYNGEE. This CDR3 has 15 residues. CDR3: CASSPAIGGAYEQYF. In DNA form, the CDR3 reads TGTGCCAGCAGCCCCGCTATTGGGGGCGCTTACGAGCAGTACTTC.

V gene TRBV4-1 combines with J gene TRBJ2-3; no clear D. V was shortened by 1 base and J by 6 bases, with 11 bases between the two germline ends. Per germline, CDR1 MGHRA and CDR2 YSYEKL. The CDR3 extends over 14 amino acids. In DNA, the CDR3 is TGCGCCAGCAGCCAAGGGAGAAAGGTGGATACGCAGTATTTT. This gives the protein CASSQGRKVDTQYF.

The V gene is TRBV27, the J gene TRBJ1-1; possibly TRBD1 for D (6 bases). The CDR3 is 13 residues long. The germline V gene encodes CDR1 MNHEY and CDR2 SMNVEV (reference sequence). With 10 bases removed from V and 1 base from J, the gap between germline ends came to 13 bases. CDR3 DNA sequence: TGTGCCACCTCCGGACAGTGGAACACTGAAGCTTTCTTT. Protein sequence: CATSGQWNTEAFF.

The chain employs TRBV27 and TRBJ1-6; TRBD1 matches at 7 bases. CDR1 and CDR2 from the germline V gene are MNHEY and SMNVEV (reference sequence). Trimming at V came to 8 bases and at J to 10 bases, leaving 14 bases not matched to a gene. The CDR3 runs to 15 residues. The CDR3 DNA sequence: TGTGCCAGCTCTCTTTCCGGGACAGTCAGCTCACCCCTCCACTTT. This gives the protein CASSLSGTVSSPLHF.

V usage is TRBV3-1 (or the pseudogene TRBV3-2) and J usage is TRBJ2-7; D ambiguous. Germline V gene data show CDR1 as LGHDT and CDR2 as YNNKEL (reference sequence). This CDR3 comprises 14 residues. Between the trimmed V and J ends, which lost 0 bases and 4 bases, there was a span of 10 bases. The CDR3 spells CASSQDAVRYEQYF. The CDR3 bases are TGTGCCAGCAGCCAAGACGCCGTACGGTACGAGCAGTACTTC.

The CDR3 DNA sequence: TGTGCCAGCAGCCCCTGGGGGGGTAGGACTGAAGCTTTCTTT. It is translated as CASSPWGGRTEAFF. V gene TRBV3-1 (or the pseudogene TRBV3-2) combines with J gene TRBJ1-1, with a weak D call TRBD1 (5 bases). Trimming shortened V by 4 bases and J by 5 bases, and 14 bases separated the two germline ends. The germline V gene has CDR1 LGHDT and CDR2 YNNKEL (reference sequence). This CDR3 contains 14 residues.

On this clone itself: This same CDR3 is encoded by further DNA sequences in the sample. V gene TRBV7-9 combines with J gene TRBJ1-3; D may be TRBD1 (6 bases). This CDR3 contains 15 residues. V was cut by 3 bases and J by 0 bases, with 9 bases left in between. CDR1 SEHNR and CDR2 FQNEAQ come from the germline V gene (reference sequence). The CDR3 sequence: CASSFGQHSGNTIYF. The CDR3 DNA reads TGTGCCAGCAGCTTCGGACAGCACTCTGGAAACACCATATATTTT. Full variable domain (remainder filled in from reference TRBV7-9 and TRBJ1-3): DTGVSQNPRHKITKRGQNVTFRCDPISEHNRLYWYRQTLGQGPEFLTYFQNEAQLEKSRLLSDRFSAERPKGSFSTLEIQRTEQGDSAMYLCASSFGQHSGNTIYFGEGSWLTVV.